This passage covers 15 T cell receptor beta chains from one sample sequenced in a study of T cell responses to AZD1222 COVID-19 vaccine. Profiled with immunoSEQ multiplex PCR; TCRdb holds only in-frame clones, not every one. The sample shows 100,000 to 150,000 clones, 85% to 95% of them seen only once. The input for sequencing was peripheral blood, taken 28 days after the second AZD1222 dose. Receptors were obtained from an adult who received the AZD1222 COVID-19 vaccine.

This CDR3 is CAIDDPGGRNTIYF. The DNA of the CDR3 is TGTGCCATCGACGATCCAGGGGGTAGAAACACCATATATTTT. This chain links TRBV10-3 with TRBJ1-3; 7 bases match TRBD1. The junction had 9 bases not matched to a gene; V was cut back by 8 bases and J by 5 bases. The CDR3 is 14 residues long. Germline V CDR1 and CDR2: ENHRY, SYGVKD.

This chain joins TRBV24-1 and TRBJ1-1, with D possibly being TRBD1 (5 bases). Trimming stripped 3 bases from V and 1 base from J, with 11 bases between. The CDR3 has 15 amino acids. CDR1 is KGHDR and CDR2 is SFDVKD in the germline V gene. CDR3 in amino acids: CATSDTMTENTEAFF. CDR3 nucleotides: TGTGCCACCAGTGATACGATGACAGAGAACACTGAAGCTTTCTTT.

V is TRBV6-2 or TRBV6-3 and J is TRBJ2-7, with 7 bases that match TRBD1. Germline V gene data show CDR1 as MNHEY and CDR2 as SVGEGT. The CDR3 covers 15 residues. Trimming removed 7 bases from V and 3 bases from J; junction bases left unmatched: 12. The CDR3 coding sequence is TGTGCCAGCACCCCCCGACAGGGCCTCCTCTACGAGCAGTACTTC. This translates into CASTPRQGLLYEQYF.

This chain uses TRBV7-6 with TRBJ1-1, with D possibly matching TRBD1 (6 bases). This CDR3 has 15 amino acids. Germline V gene data show CDR1 as SGHVS and CDR2 as FNYEAQ. Trimming removed 5 bases at V and 0 bases at J, with 13 bases between. The chain's CDR3 is CASSPLGTLNTEAFF. CDR3 nucleotides: TGTGCCAGCAGCCCCCTAGGGACACTGAACACTGAAGCTTTCTTT.

The chain recombines TRBV19 with TRBJ2-1, with 8 positions matching TRBD2. The V segment lost 0 bases and the J segment 4 bases; nucleotides outside the gene matches: 5. The CDR3 consists of 16 residues. Germline CDR1 reads LNHDA; CDR2 reads SQIVND (reference sequence). The CDR3 bases are TGTGCCAGTAGTATAGACGGGGCTAGCGGGTACAATGAGCAGTTCTTC. Its protein is CASSIDGASGYNEQFF. The full variable domain, rest sourced from reference TRBV19 and TRBJ2-1, is DGGITQSPKYLFRKEGQNVTLSCEQNLNHDAMYWYRQDPGQGLRLIYYSQIVNDFQKGDIAEGYSVSREKKESFPLTVTSAQKNPTAFYLCASSIDGASGYNEQFFGPGTRLTVL.

The chain couples TRBV7-2 to TRBJ2-7; 7 nucleotides align to TRBD1. V gave up 5 bases and J gave up 5 bases; unmatched junction bases: 9. The CDR3 contains 14 residues. CDR1 is SGHTA and CDR2 is FQGNSA in the germline V gene. The CDR3, as DNA: TGTGCCAGCAGCCCTGTTGGGACAGATAACGAGCAGTACTTC. Residues: CASSPVGTDNEQYF.

The V gene is TRBV7-2, the J gene TRBJ1-1; D ambiguous. The CDR3 spans 13 residues. Germline CDR1 is SGHTA and CDR2 is FQGNSA. Trimming stripped 5 bases from V and 3 bases from J, with 10 bases between. In DNA form, the CDR3 reads TGTGCCAGCAGCGCCCAAGTCGACACTGAAGCTTTCTTT. Residues: CASSAQVDTEAFF.

This chain uses TRBV30 with TRBJ1-2; D is unclear. This CDR3 region has 11 residues. V lost 5 bases and J 6 bases, leaving 10 bases between the germline ends. CDR1 and CDR2 (germline): GTSNPN, SVGIG (reference sequence). The CDR3 DNA is TGTGCCTGGGGTCCAGGCAATGGCTACACCTTC. This encodes CAWGPGNGYTF.

This chain joins TRBV2 and TRBJ1-1, with D perhaps matching TRBD1 (5 bases). This CDR3 has 14 amino acids. Trimming cost V 6 bases and J 5 bases, with 16 bases left between them. Germline V gene lookup returns CDR1 SNHLY and CDR2 FYNNEI. This chain's CDR3 is CASSPSWGWTEAFF. The DNA for the CDR3 is TGTGCCAGCAGCCCGTCGTGGGGCTGGACTGAAGCTTTCTTT.

CDR3 in amino acids: CATSRAEGGQNTGELFF. Here the CDR3 DNA reads TGTGCCACCAGCAGAGCGGAGGGGGGTCAGAACACCGGGGAGCTGTTTTTT. The chain combines TRBV15 with TRBJ2-2; either TRBD1 or TRBD2 may fit D (6 bases each). The ends were cut back, 1 base at V and 1 base at J, with 13 bases in the middle. Germline CDR1 is LNHNV and CDR2 is YYDKDF (reference sequence). The CDR3 covers 17 residues.

The gene calls are TRBV7-6 and TRBJ2-1, with 9 bases matching TRBD2. The length of the CDR3 is 15 residues. Germline CDR1 is SGHVS and CDR2 is FNYEAQ. With 8 bases clipped from V and 2 bases from J, the junction kept 7 bases outside the gene matches. The CDR3 here is CASQLAGAPYNEQFF. DNA for the CDR3: TGTGCCAGCCAATTAGCGGGGGCGCCCTACAATGAGCAGTTCTTC.

The V gene is TRBV3-1 (or the pseudogene TRBV3-2), the J gene TRBJ1-2; D not certain. The CDR3 runs to 12 residues. Trimming removed 4 bases from V and 1 base from J, with 4 bases in between. Germline-derived CDR1 and CDR2 are LGHDT and YNNKEL (reference sequence). CDR3 DNA sequence: TGTGCCAGCAGCCCTGATAACTATGGCTACACCTTC. Encoded protein: CASSPDNYGYTF.

The chain uses TRBV2 and TRBJ1-2; TRBD1 agrees at 10 bases. The CDR3 spans 14 residues. CDR1 and CDR2 from the germline V gene are SNHLY and FYNNEI. V gave up 11 bases and J gave up 8 bases; unmatched junction bases: 14. CDR3 coding DNA: TGTGCCGTGATCTCCGGGACAGGGGAGAAGGGCTACACCTTC. Translating gives CAVISGTGEKGYTF.

J is TRBJ2-1 and V is TRBV27; D is unresolved. Germline assignment: CDR1 MNHEY and CDR2 SMNVEV (reference sequence). V lost 11 bases and J 1 base, leaving 15 bases between the germline ends. The CDR3 spans 14 residues. Written as DNA, the CDR3 is TGTGCCTCCGCCCGTCCTGGGTCCTACAATGAGCAGTTCTTC. It specifies CASARPGSYNEQFF.

The chain is built from TRBV6-5 and TRBJ1-1; tentatively, D is TRBD1 (6 bases). The CDR3 length is 14 residues. The germline gives CDR1 MNHEY, CDR2 SVGAGI. V was trimmed by 4 bases and J by 1 base, leaving 10 bases between them. In DNA form, the CDR3 reads TGTGCCAGCAGTTTAGGGGGGGCGAACACTGAAGCTTTCTTT. Translating it yields CASSLGGANTEAFF.